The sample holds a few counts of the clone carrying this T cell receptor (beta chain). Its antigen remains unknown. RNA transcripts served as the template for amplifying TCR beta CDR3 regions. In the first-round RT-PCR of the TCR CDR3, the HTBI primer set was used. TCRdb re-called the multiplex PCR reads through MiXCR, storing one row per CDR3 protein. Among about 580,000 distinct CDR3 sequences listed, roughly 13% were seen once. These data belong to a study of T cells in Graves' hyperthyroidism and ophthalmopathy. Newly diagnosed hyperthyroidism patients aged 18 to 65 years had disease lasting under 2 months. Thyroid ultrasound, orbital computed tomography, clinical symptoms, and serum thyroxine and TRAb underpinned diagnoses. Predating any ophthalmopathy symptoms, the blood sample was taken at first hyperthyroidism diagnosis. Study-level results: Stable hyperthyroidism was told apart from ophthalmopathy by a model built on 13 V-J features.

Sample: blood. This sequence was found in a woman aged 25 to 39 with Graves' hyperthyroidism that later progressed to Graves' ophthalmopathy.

CDR3 nucleotides: TGTGCCTGGAGATTTGGGGGACAGGGCTATGGCTACACCTTC. Amino acids: CAWRFGGQGYGYTF. V and J are TRBV30 and TRBJ1-2, with 9 bases lining up with TRBD1. Germline assignment: CDR1 GTSNPN and CDR2 SVGIG (reference sequence). V shed 3 bases and J 4 bases; nucleotides not matched to a gene: 6. There are 14 residues in the CDR3.